The next 8 T cell receptor beta chains were all read from a single sample in a study of T cells after posttransplantation cyclophosphamide. Only in-frame clones appear in the TCRdb table, and some are missing; sequencing was by immunoSEQ multiplex PCR. The table shows tens of thousands of clones, with 73% occurring only once. Sequencing used memory CD4+ T cells sorted from PBMCs. The receptor source for this set is a woman in her fifties or sixties in good health, CMV-negative, and a related stem cell transplant donor.

This clone was seen once. The rearrangement uses TRBV30 and TRBJ1-2; D remains ambiguous. The CDR3 sequence is 11 residues long. Trimming took off 3 bases at V and 7 bases at J, with 9 bases between the two ends. CDR1 and CDR2 (germline): GTSNPN, SVGIG (reference sequence). CDR3: CAWRPSGGYTF. CDR3 DNA sequence: TGTGCCTGGAGGCCATCGGGTGGCTACACCTTC. Combining the CDR3 with reference TRBV30 and TRBJ1-2 gives the whole variable domain SQTIHQWPATLVQPVGSPLSLECTVEGTSNPNLYWYRQAAGRGLQLLFYSVGIGQISSEVPQNLSASRPQDRQFILSSKKLLLSDSGFYLCAWRPSGGYTFGSGTRLTVV.

This sequence joins TRBV30 and TRBJ2-5; 7 positions match TRBD2. CDR3 length: 12 residues. V shed 0 bases and J 9 bases; nucleotides not matched to a gene: 4. CDR1 and CDR2 from the germline V gene are GTSNPN and SVGIG (reference sequence). For the CDR3, the DNA is TGTGCCTGGAGTGTACCCGGGGGGTCCCAGTACTTC. Translated, it gives CAWSVPGGSQYF.

The genes are TRBV28 and TRBJ2-7; D gene unclear. Germline V lookup: CDR1 MDHEN, CDR2 SYDVKM. Trimming removed 6 bases at V and 2 bases at J, with 11 bases between. This CDR3 has 13 residues. The CDR3 DNA is TGTGCCAGCAGGCCGCAGGATACCTACGAGCAGTACTTC. It codes for CASRPQDTYEQYF.

V usage is TRBV15 and J usage is TRBJ2-7; a weak D match, TRBD2 (5 bases). This CDR3 is 13 amino acids long. CDR1 is LNHNV, CDR2 YYDKDF, per germline (reference sequence). V lost 0 bases to trimming and J lost 3 bases, with 6 bases between them. The CDR3 loop is CATSREGGYEQYF. CDR3 nucleotides: TGTGCCACCAGCAGAGAAGGAGGCTACGAGCAGTACTTC.

The chain joins TRBV28 to TRBJ1-2, with 7 bases fitting TRBD1. The germline V gene encodes CDR1 MDHEN and CDR2 SYDVKM. Unmatched junction bases numbered 10, after V lost 5 bases and J lost 4 bases. This CDR3 is 15 amino acids long. The chain's CDR3 is CASSERGQGSYGYTF. CDR3 DNA: TGTGCCAGCAGTGAAAGGGGGCAAGGGAGCTATGGCTACACCTTC.

The chain links TRBV28 to TRBJ2-4; 8 nucleotides align to TRBD2. This CDR3 has 15 residues. Germline CDR1 reads MDHEN; CDR2 reads SYDVKM. J lost 1 base, V lost 6 bases, and 5 bases had no gene match. CDR3 nucleotides: TGTGCCAGCAGGACGGGAGGGAGCGCCAAAAACATTCAGTACTTC. As protein: CASRTGGSAKNIQYF.

V and J are TRBV2 and TRBJ2-3; D might be TRBD2 (6 bases). Deletions cut 11 bases from V and 2 bases from J, with 20 bases between. CDR1 and CDR2 from the germline V gene are SNHLY and FYNNEI. The CDR3 is 15 amino acids. The CDR3 protein is CACAVADVITDTQYF. CDR3 bases: TGTGCCTGCGCAGTAGCGGACGTAATCACAGATACGCAGTATTTT.

Points on this clone: One end of the junction is discordant with germline, which a read error may explain. This chain links TRBV7-2 with TRBJ2-5; 13 nucleotides line up with TRBD2. The germline V gene has CDR1 SGHTA and CDR2 FQGNSA. This CDR3 has 13 amino acids. The CDR3 is CASRSGLAGAPHF. CDR3 DNA: TGTGCCAGCAGATCAGGACTAGCGGGGGCCCCGCACTTC.